The 12 T cell receptor beta chains reported below all come from one sample, sequenced in a study of Ad26.COV2.S vaccination and SARS-CoV-2 variants. Assay used: immunoSEQ multiplex PCR; TCRdb lists only in-frame clones, some missing. This table holds some 290,000 clones, more than 70% found once. The treatment is: 15 to 20 received Ad26.COV2.S at low or high dose, single or two shots; roughly five received placebo; per-sample allocation not given. Collection of samples fell on day 63 after the first vaccine or placebo injection. The source material was peripheral blood, sampled in a trial of Ad26.COV2.S vaccine versus placebo. These receptors were obtained from a person aged 18-65 years who received the Ad26.COV2.S COVID-19 vaccine or a placebo.

The chain has TRBV20-1 and TRBJ2-7; TRBD2 might be the D (6 bases). Germline values: CDR1 DFQATT, CDR2 SNEGSKA (reference sequence). The CDR3 loop spans 11 amino acids. V gave up 8 bases and J gave up 5 bases, with 13 bases separating them. The DNA for the CDR3 is TGCAGTCCTCAGTCGGGGGACGAGCAGTACTTC. Amino acids: CSPQSGDEQYF.

The chain has TRBV5-8 and TRBJ1-5; TRBD1 matches at 7 bases. V dropped 4 bases and J dropped 4; count of bases not matched to a gene: 5. Germline values: CDR1 SGHTS, CDR2 YDEGEE. This CDR3 has 14 amino acids. CDR3 bases: TGTGCCAGCAGCATGGACAGGTCTAATCAGCCCCAGCATTTT. It translates to CASSMDRSNQPQHF. Full variable domain (remainder filled in from reference TRBV5-8 and TRBJ1-5): EAGVTQSPTHLIKTRGQQATLRCSPISGHTSVYWYQQALGLGLQFLLWYDEGEERNRGNFPPRFSGRQFPNYSSELNVNALELEDSALYLCASSMDRSNQPQHFGDGTRLSIL.

The genes are TRBV12-5 and TRBJ2-1; tentatively, D is TRBD1 (6 bases). Germline-derived CDR1 and CDR2 are LGHNT and FRNRAP. The CDR3 is made up of 16 amino acids. The V end was cut by 7 bases, the J end by 4 bases, with 20 bases between. CDR3 in amino acids: CASAYSTGSRYNEQFF. The CDR3 DNA sequence: TGTGCTAGTGCCTACTCAACAGGGAGTAGGTACAATGAGCAGTTCTTC.

The rearrangement links TRBV5-1 to TRBJ2-7; D ambiguous. The germline V gene has CDR1 SGHRS and CDR2 YFSETQ. Trimming removed 1 base at V and 2 bases at J, with 10 bases between. The CDR3 has 14 residues. CDR3: CASSLWTPTYEQYF. The CDR3 nucleotides read TGCGCCAGCAGCTTGTGGACGCCTACCTACGAGCAGTACTTC.

The chain couples TRBV29-1 to TRBJ1-2; D uncertain. The germline V gene has CDR1 SQVTM and CDR2 ANQGSEA. This CDR3 has 12 residues. V dropped 2 bases and J dropped 8 bases, with 12 bases sitting between them. CDR3 nucleotides: TGCAGCGTTGAACTGGGTTCATCCGGCTACACCTTC. Protein: CSVELGSSGYTF.

As regards this clone: The same CDR3 arises from other DNA sequences in this sample as well. The chain employs TRBV7-2 and TRBJ2-3; no firm D call. This CDR3 spans 14 amino acids. Germline V gene lookup returns CDR1 SGHTA and CDR2 FQGNSA. With 1 base removed from V and 0 bases from J, the gap between germline ends came to 5 bases. The chain's CDR3 is CASSLGLSTDTQYF. The CDR3 DNA reads as TGTGCCAGCAGCTTAGGATTAAGCACAGATACGCAGTATTTT.

The rearrangement joins TRBV7-2 to TRBJ1-3; TRBD1 might be the D (5 bases). This CDR3 has 15 amino acids. V was cut by 1 base and J by 3 bases, with 10 bases left in between. CDR1 is SGHTA, CDR2 FQGNSA, per germline. Written as DNA, the CDR3 is TGTGCCAGCAGCTTAGTGTCGCAGGGTGGAAACACCATATATTTT. As protein: CASSLVSQGGNTIYF.

The rearrangement links TRBV5-6 to TRBJ2-3, with D maybe TRBD2 (7 bases). The CDR3 consists of 13 residues. Germline CDR1 and CDR2: SGHDT and YYEEEE. Trimming left V 2 bases short and J 7 bases short, with 11 bases between. The chain's CDR3 is CASSLGGVYTQYF. Here the CDR3 DNA reads TGTGCCAGCAGCTTAGGGGGGGTATATACGCAGTATTTT.

This chain links TRBV18 with TRBJ1-2; TRBD1 matches at 8 bases. CDR1 and CDR2 (germline): KGHSH, LQKENI. The CDR3 consists of 15 residues. The junction had 6 bases not matched to a gene; V was cut back by 3 bases and J by 3 bases. In DNA, the CDR3 is TGTGCCAGCTCACCGGGACAGGCGACCTACTATGGCTACACCTTC. Translated: CASSPGQATYYGYTF.

This clone was recorded only once. The chain is built from TRBV2 and TRBJ2-3, with 8 bases identical to TRBD1. The CDR3 is made up of 14 amino acids. Germline values: CDR1 SNHLY, CDR2 FYNNEI. The J segment lost 4 bases and the V segment lost 9 bases, leaving 9 bases of the junction unmatched. The DNA for the CDR3 is TGTGCCAGTGGGGGGACAGGTACCCCAGATACGCAGTATTTT. Amino acids: CASGGTGTPDTQYF.

The CDR3 nucleotides are TGCAGCGTTGGGACAGTTAACTATGGCTACACCTTC. It translates to CSVGTVNYGYTF. J is TRBJ1-2 and V is TRBV29-1; D perhaps matches TRBD1 (6 bases). Germline-derived CDR1 and CDR2 are SQVTM and ANQGSEA. Trimming took 4 bases from V and 1 from J, leaving 7 bases between them. CDR3 size: 12 residues.

The V and J genes are TRBV11-2 and TRBJ1-2; 8 bases line up with TRBD1. The germline CDR1 and CDR2 sequences are SGHAT and FQNNGV. Germline trimming cut 5 bases from V and 7 bases from J; bases unmatched to any gene: 15. The CDR3 covers 16 residues. This CDR3 reads CASSPGQGLIGAGYTF. The CDR3 DNA is TGTGCCAGCAGCCCCGGACAGGGCCTGATAGGGGCTGGCTACACCTTC. The full variable domain, in which reference TRBV11-2 and TRBJ1-2 provide the parts outside the CDR3, is EAGVAQSPRYKIIEKRQSVAFWCNPISGHATLYWYQQILGQGPKLLIQFQNNGVVDDSQLPKDRFSAERLKGVDSTLKIQPAKLEDSAVYLCASSPGQGLIGAGYTFGSGTRLTVV.